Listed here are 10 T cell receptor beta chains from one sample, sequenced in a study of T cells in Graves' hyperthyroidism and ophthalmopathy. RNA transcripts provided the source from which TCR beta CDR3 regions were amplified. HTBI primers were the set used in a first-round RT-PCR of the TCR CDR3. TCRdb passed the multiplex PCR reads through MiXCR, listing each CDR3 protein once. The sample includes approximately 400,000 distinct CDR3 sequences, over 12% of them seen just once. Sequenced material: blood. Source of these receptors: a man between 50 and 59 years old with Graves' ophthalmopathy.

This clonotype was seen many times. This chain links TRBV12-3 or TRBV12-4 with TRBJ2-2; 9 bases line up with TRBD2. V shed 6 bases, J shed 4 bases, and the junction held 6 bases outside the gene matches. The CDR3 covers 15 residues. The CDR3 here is CASSPREGLTGELFF. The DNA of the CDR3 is TGTGCCAGCAGCCCGCGGGAGGGACTCACCGGGGAGCTGTTTTTT.

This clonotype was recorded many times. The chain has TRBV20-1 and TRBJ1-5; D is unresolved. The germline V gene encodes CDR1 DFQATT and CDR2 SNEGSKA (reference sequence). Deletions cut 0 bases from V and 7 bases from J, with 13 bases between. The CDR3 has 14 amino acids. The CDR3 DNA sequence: TGCAGTGCTAGAGATCCGGGGAACGGGCAGCCCCAGCATTTT. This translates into CSARDPGNGQPQHF.

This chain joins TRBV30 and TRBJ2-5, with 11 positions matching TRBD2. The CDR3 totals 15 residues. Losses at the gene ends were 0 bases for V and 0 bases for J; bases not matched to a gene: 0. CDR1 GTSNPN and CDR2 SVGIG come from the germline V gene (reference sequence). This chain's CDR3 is CAWSVLAGDQETQYF. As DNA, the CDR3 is TGTGCCTGGAGTGTACTAGCGGGAGACCAAGAGACCCAGTACTTC.

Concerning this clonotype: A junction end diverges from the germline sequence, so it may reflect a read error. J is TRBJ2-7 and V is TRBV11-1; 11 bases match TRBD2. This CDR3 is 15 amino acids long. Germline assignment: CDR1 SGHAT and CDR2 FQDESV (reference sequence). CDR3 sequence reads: CASSKGTSGIYEQCF. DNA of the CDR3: TGTGCCAGCAGCAAAGGGACTAGCGGAATCTACGAGCAGTGCTTC.

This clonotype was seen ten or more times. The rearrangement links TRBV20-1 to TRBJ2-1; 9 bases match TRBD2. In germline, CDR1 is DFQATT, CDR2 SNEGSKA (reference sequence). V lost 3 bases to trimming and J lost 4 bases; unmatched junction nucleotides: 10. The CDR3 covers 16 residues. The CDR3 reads CSASVAGAQPYNEQFF. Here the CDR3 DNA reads TGCAGTGCTAGTGTAGCGGGAGCCCAACCTTACAATGAGCAGTTCTTC.

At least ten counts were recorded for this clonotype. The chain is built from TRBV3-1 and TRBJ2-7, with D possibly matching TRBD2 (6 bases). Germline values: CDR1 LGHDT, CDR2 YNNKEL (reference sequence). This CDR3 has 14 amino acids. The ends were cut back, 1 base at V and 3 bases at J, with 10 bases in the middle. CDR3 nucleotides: TGTGCCAGCAGCCAAGGACTAGGAAGCTACGAGCAGTACTTC. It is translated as CASSQGLGSYEQYF.

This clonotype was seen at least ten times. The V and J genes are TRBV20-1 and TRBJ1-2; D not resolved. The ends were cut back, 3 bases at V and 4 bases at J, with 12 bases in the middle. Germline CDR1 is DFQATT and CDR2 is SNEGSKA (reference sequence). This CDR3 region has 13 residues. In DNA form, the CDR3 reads TGCAGTGCTAGTACACCGGGTGGCTATGGCTACACCTTC. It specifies CSASTPGGYGYTF.

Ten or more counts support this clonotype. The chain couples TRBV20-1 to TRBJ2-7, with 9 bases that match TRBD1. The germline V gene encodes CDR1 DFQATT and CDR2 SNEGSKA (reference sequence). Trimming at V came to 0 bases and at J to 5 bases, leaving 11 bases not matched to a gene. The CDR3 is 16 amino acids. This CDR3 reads CSARDHEQGAKNEQYF. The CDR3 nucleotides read TGCAGTGCTAGAGACCATGAACAGGGGGCGAAGAACGAGCAGTACTTC.

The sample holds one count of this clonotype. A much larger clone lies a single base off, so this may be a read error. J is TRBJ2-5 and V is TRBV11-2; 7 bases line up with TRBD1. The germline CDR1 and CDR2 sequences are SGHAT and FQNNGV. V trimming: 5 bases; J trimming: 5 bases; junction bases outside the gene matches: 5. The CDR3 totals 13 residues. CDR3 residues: CASSMTGFETQYF. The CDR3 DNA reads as TGTGCCAGCAGCATGACAGGGTTTGAGACCCAGTACTTC. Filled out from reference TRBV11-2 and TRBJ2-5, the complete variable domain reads EAGVAQSPRYKIIEKRQSVAFWCNPISGHATLYWYQQILGQGPKLLIQFQNNGVVDDSQLPKDRFSAERLKGVDSTLKIQPAKLEDSAVYLCASSMTGFETQYFGPGTRLLVL.

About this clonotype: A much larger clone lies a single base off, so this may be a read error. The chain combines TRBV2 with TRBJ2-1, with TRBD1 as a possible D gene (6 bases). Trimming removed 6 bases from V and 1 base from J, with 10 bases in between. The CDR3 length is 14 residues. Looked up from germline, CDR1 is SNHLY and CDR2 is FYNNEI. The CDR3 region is CASRMTGSYNEQFF. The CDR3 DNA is TGTGCCAGCAGGATGACAGGATCCTACAATGAGCAGTTCTTC.